The present T cell receptor (beta chain) was sequenced within a study of blood T cell repertoires in COVID-19. Overall study context: COVID-19 samples, acute and convalescent, were from the United States, Italy and Spain. PBMCs, B-cell-depleted T cells, or T cells provided the cDNA or gDNA that made up the material.

The CDR3 has 16 amino acids. Looked up from germline, CDR1 is KGHSH and CDR2 is LQKENI. Unmatched junction bases numbered 3, after V lost 4 bases and J lost 0 bases. How the authors handled the data: Quantification of nucleated cells was approximated via reference gene primer amplification. Measured with immunoSEQ multiplex PCR; TCRdb has only the in-frame clones, and not every one. The V and J calls and clone size come from that table; D and trimming were worked out from the DNA. The sample lists 70,000 to 100,000 clones; approximately 90% were seen once. In its sample, this clone was seen once. Sample: peripheral blood. This sequence originates from a woman at least 80 years old with active COVID-19. J is TRBJ2-6 and V is TRBV18; 7 nucleotides match TRBD1. The CDR3: CASSRTGDSGANVLTF. CDR3 DNA sequence: TGTGCCAGCTCACGCACAGGGGACTCTGGGGCCAACGTCCTGACTTTC.